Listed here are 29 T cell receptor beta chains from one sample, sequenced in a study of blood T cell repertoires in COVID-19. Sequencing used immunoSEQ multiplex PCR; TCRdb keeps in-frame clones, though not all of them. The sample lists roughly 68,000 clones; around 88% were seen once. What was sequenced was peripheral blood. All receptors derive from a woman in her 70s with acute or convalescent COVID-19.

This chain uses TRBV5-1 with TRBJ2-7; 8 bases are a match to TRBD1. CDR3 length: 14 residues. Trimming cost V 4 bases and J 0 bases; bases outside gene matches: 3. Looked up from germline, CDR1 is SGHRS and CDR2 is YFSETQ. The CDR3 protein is CASSRTGSSYEQYF. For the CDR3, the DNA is TGCGCCAGCAGCCGGACAGGGAGCTCCTACGAGCAGTACTTC.

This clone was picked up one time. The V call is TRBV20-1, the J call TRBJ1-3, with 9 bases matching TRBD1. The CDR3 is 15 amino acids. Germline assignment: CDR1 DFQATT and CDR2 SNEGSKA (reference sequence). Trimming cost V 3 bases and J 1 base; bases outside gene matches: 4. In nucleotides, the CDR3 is TGCAGTGCTAGTCGACAGGGGGTTTCTGGAAACACCATATATTTT. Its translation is CSASRQGVSGNTIYF.

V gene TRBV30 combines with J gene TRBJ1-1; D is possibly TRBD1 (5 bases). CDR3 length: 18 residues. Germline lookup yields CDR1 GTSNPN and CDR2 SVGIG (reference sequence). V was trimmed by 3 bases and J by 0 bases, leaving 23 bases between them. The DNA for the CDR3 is TGTGCCTGGAGGGGGGGGGTCTATCGAGCAGGGATGAACACTGAAGCTTTCTTT. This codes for CAWRGGVYRAGMNTEAFF.

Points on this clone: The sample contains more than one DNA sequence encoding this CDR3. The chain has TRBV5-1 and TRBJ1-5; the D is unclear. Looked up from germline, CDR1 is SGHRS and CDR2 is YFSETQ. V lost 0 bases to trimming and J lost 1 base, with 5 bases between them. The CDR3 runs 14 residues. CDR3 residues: CASSLGGSNQPQHF. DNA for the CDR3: TGCGCCAGCAGCTTGGGAGGCAGCAATCAGCCCCAGCATTTT.

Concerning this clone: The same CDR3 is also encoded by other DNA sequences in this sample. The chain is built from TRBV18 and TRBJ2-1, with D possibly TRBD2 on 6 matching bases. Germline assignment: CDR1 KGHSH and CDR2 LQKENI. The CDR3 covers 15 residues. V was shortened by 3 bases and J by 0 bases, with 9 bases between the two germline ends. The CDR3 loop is CASSPSGFSYNEQFF. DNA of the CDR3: TGTGCCAGCTCACCGAGCGGGTTCTCCTACAATGAGCAGTTCTTC.

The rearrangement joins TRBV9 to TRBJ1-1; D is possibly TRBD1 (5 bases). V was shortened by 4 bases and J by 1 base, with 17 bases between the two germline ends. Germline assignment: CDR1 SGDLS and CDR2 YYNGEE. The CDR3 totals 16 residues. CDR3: CASSPRAGIRNTEAFF. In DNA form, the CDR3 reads TGTGCCAGCAGCCCCCGGGCAGGGATAAGGAACACTGAAGCTTTCTTT.

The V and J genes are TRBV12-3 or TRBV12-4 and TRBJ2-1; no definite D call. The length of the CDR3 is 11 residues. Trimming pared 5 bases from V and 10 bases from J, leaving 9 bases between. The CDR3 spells CASSPTSEQFF. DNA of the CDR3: TGTGCCAGCAGTCCAACATCGGAGCAGTTCTTC.

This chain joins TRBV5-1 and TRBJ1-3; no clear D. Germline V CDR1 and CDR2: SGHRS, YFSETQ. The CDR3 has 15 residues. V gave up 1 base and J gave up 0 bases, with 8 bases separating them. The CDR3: CASSLNFVSGNTIYF. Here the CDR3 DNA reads TGCGCCAGCAGCTTGAATTTCGTCTCTGGAAACACCATATATTTT.

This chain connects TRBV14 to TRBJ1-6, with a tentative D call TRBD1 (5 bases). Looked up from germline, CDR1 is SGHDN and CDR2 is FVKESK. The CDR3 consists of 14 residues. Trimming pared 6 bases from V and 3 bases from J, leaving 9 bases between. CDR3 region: CASSLTGYNSPLHF. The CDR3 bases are TGTGCCAGCAGTCTTACAGGCTATAATTCACCCCTCCACTTT.

The CDR3 DNA is TGTGCCAGCAGTTTAAGAGAACCCTACGAGCAGTACTTC. Protein product: CASSLREPYEQYF. This chain uses TRBV27 with TRBJ2-7; the D is unclear. The germline V gene encodes CDR1 MNHEY and CDR2 SMNVEV (reference sequence). The CDR3 contains 13 residues. Between the trimmed V and J ends, which lost 2 bases and 2 bases, there was a span of 7 bases.

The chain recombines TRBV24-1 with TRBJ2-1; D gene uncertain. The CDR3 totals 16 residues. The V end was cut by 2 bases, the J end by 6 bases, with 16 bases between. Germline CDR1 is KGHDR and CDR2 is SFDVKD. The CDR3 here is CATSDSADVASNEQFF. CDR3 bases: TGTGCCACCAGTGATTCGGCGGATGTAGCATCCAATGAGCAGTTCTTC.

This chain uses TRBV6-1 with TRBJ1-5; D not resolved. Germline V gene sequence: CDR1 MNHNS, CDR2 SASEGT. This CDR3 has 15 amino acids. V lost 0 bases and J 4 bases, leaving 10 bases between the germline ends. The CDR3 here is CASSEAPSYNQPQHF. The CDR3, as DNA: TGTGCCAGCAGTGAAGCGCCCTCCTATAATCAGCCCCAGCATTTT.

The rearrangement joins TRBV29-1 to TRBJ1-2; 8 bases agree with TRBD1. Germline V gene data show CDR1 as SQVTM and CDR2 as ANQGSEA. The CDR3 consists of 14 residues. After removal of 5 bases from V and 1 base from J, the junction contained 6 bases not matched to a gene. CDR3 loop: CSVKQGAFNYGYTF. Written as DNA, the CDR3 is TGCAGCGTTAAGCAGGGGGCCTTTAACTATGGCTACACCTTC.

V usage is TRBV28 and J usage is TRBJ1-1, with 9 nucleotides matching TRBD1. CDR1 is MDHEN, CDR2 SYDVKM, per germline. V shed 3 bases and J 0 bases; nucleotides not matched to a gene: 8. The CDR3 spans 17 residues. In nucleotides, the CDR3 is TGTGCCAGCAGTTTGTCCGGGACAGGGCTTATGAACACTGAAGCTTTCTTT. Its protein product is CASSLSGTGLMNTEAFF.

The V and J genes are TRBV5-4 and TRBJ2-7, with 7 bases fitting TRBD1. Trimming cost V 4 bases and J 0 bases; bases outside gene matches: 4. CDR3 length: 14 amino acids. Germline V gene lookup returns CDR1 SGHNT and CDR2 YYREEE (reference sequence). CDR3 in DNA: TGTGCCAGCAGCCGGGACAGTAGCTCCTACGAGCAGTACTTC. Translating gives CASSRDSSSYEQYF.

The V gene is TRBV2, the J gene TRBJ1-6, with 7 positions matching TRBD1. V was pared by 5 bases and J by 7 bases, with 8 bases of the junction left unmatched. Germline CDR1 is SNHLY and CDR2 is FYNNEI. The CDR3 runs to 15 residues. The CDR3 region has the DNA TGTGCCAGCAGTCGGACAGGCGCGGGGAATTCACCCCTCCACTTT. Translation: CASSRTGAGNSPLHF.

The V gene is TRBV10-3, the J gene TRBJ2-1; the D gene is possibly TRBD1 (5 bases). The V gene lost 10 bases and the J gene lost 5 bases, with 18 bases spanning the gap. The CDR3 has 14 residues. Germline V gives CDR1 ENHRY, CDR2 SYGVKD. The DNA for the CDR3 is TGTGCCACCTCAGACAGCCTAATGAACAATGAGCAGTTCTTC. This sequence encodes CATSDSLMNNEQFF.

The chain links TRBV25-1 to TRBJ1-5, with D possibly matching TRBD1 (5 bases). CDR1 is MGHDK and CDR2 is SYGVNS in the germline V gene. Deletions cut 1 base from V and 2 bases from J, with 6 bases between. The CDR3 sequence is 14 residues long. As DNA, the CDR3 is TGTGCCAGCAGTGAATCACAGGGCAATCAGCCCCAGCATTTT. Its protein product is CASSESQGNQPQHF. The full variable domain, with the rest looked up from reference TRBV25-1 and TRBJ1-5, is EADIYQTPRYLVIGTGKKITLECSQTMGHDKMYWYQQDPGMELHLIHYSYGVNSTEKGDLSSESTVSRIRTEHFPLTLESARPSHTSQYLCASSESQGNQPQHFGDGTRLSIL.

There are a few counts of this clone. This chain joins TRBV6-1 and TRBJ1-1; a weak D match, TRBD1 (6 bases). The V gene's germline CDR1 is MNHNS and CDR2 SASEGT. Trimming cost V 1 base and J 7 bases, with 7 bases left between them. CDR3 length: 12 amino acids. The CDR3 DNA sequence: TGTGCCAGCAGTGAAGGGGGGCTTGAAGCTTTCTTT. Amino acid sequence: CASSEGGLEAFF.

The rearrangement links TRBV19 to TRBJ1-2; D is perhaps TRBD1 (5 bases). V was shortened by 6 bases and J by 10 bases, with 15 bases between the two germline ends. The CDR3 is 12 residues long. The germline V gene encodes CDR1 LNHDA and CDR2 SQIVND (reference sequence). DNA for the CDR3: TGTGCCAGTAGGGGGACTTTTTACTCCTACACCTTC. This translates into CASRGTFYSYTF.

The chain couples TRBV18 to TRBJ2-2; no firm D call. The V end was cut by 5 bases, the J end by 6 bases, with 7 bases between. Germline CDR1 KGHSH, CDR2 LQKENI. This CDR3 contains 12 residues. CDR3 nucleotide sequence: TGTGCCAGCTCAGCTACCCCCGGGGAGCTGTTTTTT. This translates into CASSATPGELFF.

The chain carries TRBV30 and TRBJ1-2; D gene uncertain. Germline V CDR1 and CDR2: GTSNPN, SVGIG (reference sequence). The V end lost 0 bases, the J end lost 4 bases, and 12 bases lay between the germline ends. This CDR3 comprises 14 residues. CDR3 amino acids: CAWSVRQRSYGYTF. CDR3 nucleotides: TGTGCCTGGAGTGTAAGGCAGCGATCCTATGGCTACACCTTC. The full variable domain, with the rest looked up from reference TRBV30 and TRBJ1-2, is SQTIHQWPATLVQPVGSPLSLECTVEGTSNPNLYWYRQAAGRGLQLLFYSVGIGQISSEVPQNLSASRPQDRQFILSSKKLLLSDSGFYLCAWSVRQRSYGYTFGSGTRLTVV.

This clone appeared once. In DNA, the CDR3 is TGTGCCAGCAGCCAGGGGGGCTCCTATAATTCACCCCTCCACTTT. This sequence encodes CASSQGGSYNSPLHF. The J gene is TRBJ1-6, the V gene TRBV14, with D possibly being TRBD1 (5 bases). Looked up from germline, CDR1 is SGHDN and CDR2 is FVKESK. The CDR3 has 15 amino acids. With 3 bases removed from V and 0 bases from J, the gap between germline ends came to 6 bases.

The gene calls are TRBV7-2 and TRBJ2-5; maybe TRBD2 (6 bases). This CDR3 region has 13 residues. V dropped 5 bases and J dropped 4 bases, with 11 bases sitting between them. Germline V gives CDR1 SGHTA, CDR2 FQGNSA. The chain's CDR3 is CASSPGSTETQYF. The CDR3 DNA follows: TGTGCCAGCAGCCCCGGGAGCACAGAGACCCAGTACTTC. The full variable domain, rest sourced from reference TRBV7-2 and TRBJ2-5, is GAGVSQSPSNKVTEKGKDVELRCDPISGHTALYWYRQSLGQGLEFLIYFQGNSAPDKSGLPSDRFSAERTGGSVSTLTIQRTQQEDSAVYLCASSPGSTETQYFGPGTRLLVL.

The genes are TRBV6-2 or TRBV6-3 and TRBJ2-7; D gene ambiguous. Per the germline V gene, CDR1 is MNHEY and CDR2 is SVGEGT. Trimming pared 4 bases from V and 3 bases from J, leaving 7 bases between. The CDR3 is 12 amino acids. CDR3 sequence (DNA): TGTGCCAGCAGTTGGAACAGCTACGAGCAGTACTTC. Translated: CASSWNSYEQYF.

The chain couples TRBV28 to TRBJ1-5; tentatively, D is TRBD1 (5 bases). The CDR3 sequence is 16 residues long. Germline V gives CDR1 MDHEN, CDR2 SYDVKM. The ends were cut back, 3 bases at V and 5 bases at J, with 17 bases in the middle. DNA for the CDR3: TGTGCCAGCAGTTTGGCAGGGCCTTCGTACGATCAGCCCCAGCATTTT. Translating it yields CASSLAGPSYDQPQHF.

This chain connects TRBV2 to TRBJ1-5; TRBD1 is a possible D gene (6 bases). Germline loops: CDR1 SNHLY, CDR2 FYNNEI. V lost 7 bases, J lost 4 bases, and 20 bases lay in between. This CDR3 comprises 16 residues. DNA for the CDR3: TGTGCCAGCATGGGGGGGGGCGAAGGAGGAAATCAGCCCCAGCATTTT. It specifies CASMGGGEGGNQPQHF.

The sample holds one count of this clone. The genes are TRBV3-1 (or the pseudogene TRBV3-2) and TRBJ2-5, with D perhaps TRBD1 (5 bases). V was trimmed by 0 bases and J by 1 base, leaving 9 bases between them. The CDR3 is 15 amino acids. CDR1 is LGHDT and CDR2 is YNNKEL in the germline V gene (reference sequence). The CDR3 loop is CASSQEGRAQETQYF. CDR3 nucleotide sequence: TGTGCCAGCAGCCAAGAGGGCAGGGCCCAAGAGACCCAGTACTTC.

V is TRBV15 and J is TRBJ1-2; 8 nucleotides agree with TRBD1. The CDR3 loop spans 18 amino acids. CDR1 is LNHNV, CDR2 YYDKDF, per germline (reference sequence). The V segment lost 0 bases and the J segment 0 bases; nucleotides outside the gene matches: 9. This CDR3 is CATSRDPRDRQTNYGYTF. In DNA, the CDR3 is TGTGCCACCAGCAGAGATCCGAGGGACAGGCAAACTAACTATGGCTACACCTTC.